What follows are 25 T cell receptor beta chains derived from one specimen sequenced in a study of T cell clones after liver transplantation. TCRdb's table, derived via immunoSEQ multiplex PCR, lists solely in-frame clones and lacks some. The sample lists 90,000 to 120,000 clones, about 81% occurring once. The sample in question was CD4+ T cells from blood, obtained before liver transplant. The receptor source for this set is a human donor who received a liver transplant.

The chain recombines TRBV6-5 with TRBJ1-2; 7 nucleotides match TRBD1. The germline V gene encodes CDR1 MNHEY and CDR2 SVGAGI. The CDR3 runs to 13 residues. The junction had 5 bases not matched to a gene; V was cut back by 6 bases and J by 4 bases. The CDR3 protein is CASSTGQIYGYTF. The CDR3 DNA reads as TGTGCCAGCAGCACGGGACAGATCTATGGCTACACCTTC.

The J gene is TRBJ1-2, the V gene TRBV4-3; tentatively, D is TRBD1 (6 bases). The CDR3 length is 19 residues. From germline, CDR1 is LGHNA and CDR2 YSLEER. V was clipped by 2 bases and J by 4 bases, with 26 bases between them. CDR3 bases: TGCGCCAGCAGCCAAAATTTTGGGTCTCTGGGGGCGCTGAGCTATGGCTACACCTTC. It codes for CASSQNFGSLGALSYGYTF.

The chain carries TRBV5-6 and TRBJ1-4, with D maybe TRBD1 (6 bases). The CDR3 sequence is 17 residues long. Trimming pared 0 bases from V and 0 bases from J, leaving 12 bases between. CDR1 and CDR2 from the germline V gene are SGHDT and YYEEEE. This CDR3 is CASSLVGQLATNEKLFF. The CDR3 coding sequence is TGTGCCAGCAGCTTGGTTGGACAGCTTGCAACTAATGAAAAACTGTTTTTT.

V gene TRBV14 combines with J gene TRBJ2-5; no clear D gene. Germline CDR1 reads SGHDN; CDR2 reads FVKESK. Deletions cut 1 base from V and 7 bases from J, with 10 bases between. The CDR3 has 13 amino acids. CDR3 sequence: CASSQVPLGTQYF. Written as DNA, the CDR3 is TGTGCCAGCAGCCAAGTTCCCCTTGGGACCCAGTACTTC. Complete variable domain (other parts from reference TRBV14 and TRBJ2-5): EAGVTQFPSHSVIEKGQTVTLRCDPISGHDNLYWYRRVMGKEIKFLLHFVKESKQDESGMPNNRFLAERTGGTYSTLKVQPAELEDSGVYFCASSQVPLGTQYFGPGTRLLVL.

In this sample, this clone turned up a few times. V and J are TRBV5-4 and TRBJ2-2; 10 bases align to TRBD2. CDR3 size: 14 residues. V was pared by 4 bases and J by 7 bases, with 4 bases of the junction left unmatched. The V gene's germline CDR1 is SGHNT and CDR2 YYREEE (reference sequence). CDR3 amino acids: CASSAGTSVGELFF. The CDR3 DNA is TGTGCCAGCAGCGCCGGGACTAGCGTCGGGGAGCTGTTTTTT.

As to this clone: This sample also contains other DNA sequences that code for the same CDR3. CDR3 region: CASSLRPGGTDTQYF. The DNA for the CDR3 is TGTGCCAGCAGCCTCCGGCCAGGCGGCACAGATACGCAGTATTTT. The V call is TRBV9, the J call TRBJ2-3; D is ambiguous. The CDR3 has 15 residues. The V and J ends lost 4 bases and 1 base respectively, with 13 bases between them. Per germline, CDR1 SGDLS and CDR2 YYNGEE.

The rearrangement links TRBV9 to TRBJ2-7; D is perhaps TRBD1 (6 bases). The germline CDR1 and CDR2 sequences are SGDLS and YYNGEE. V lost 2 bases and J lost 4, with 16 bases in between. The CDR3 is 15 residues long. CDR3 sequence reads: CASSVTQGGRYEQYF. CDR3 coding DNA: TGTGCCAGCAGCGTCACCCAAGGGGGAAGGTACGAGCAGTACTTC. The full variable domain, rest sourced from reference TRBV9 and TRBJ2-7, is DSGVTQTPKHLITATGQRVTLRCSPRSGDLSVYWYQQSLDQGLQFLIQYYNGEERAKGNILERFSAQQFPDLHSELNLSSLELGDSALYFCASSVTQGGRYEQYFGPGTRLTVT.

For this clone: Its ends do not fully match the called genes, so a read error is possible. The chain uses TRBV29-1 and TRBJ2-7; maybe TRBD2 (5 bases). CDR3 length equals 11 residues. Germline-derived CDR1 and CDR2 are SQVTM and ANQGSEA. This chain's CDR3 is CSVSGFKAQAF. CDR3 DNA sequence: TGCAGCGTTTCGGGGTTTAAGGCCCAGGCCTTC.

The V and J genes are TRBV23-1 and TRBJ2-4; weak D call: TRBD2 (5 bases). TRBV23-1 is recorded as an ORF, its role being uncertain. V was trimmed by 0 bases and J by 0 bases, leaving 18 bases between them. The CDR3 is 19 amino acids. The CDR3 loop reads CASSQSKGGLYLAKNIQYF. CDR3 DNA sequence: TGCGCCAGCAGTCAATCGAAGGGTGGACTCTACTTAGCCAAAAACATTCAGTACTTC.

This sequence joins TRBV19 and TRBJ1-1; 12 nucleotides agree with TRBD1. The length of the CDR3 is 17 residues. The ends lost 5 bases at V and 3 bases at J; junction bases unmatched: 10. CDR1 and CDR2 from the germline V gene are LNHDA and SQIVND (reference sequence). The CDR3 nucleotides are TGTGCCAGTAGTTCAAGGGGGACAGGGGGCCGGTACACTGAAGCTTTCTTT. This codes for CASSSRGTGGRYTEAFF.

This sequence joins TRBV29-1 and TRBJ2-3; weak D call: TRBD2 (5 bases). The CDR3 loop spans 15 amino acids. CDR1 and CDR2 (germline): SQVTM, ANQGSEA. V was shortened by 4 bases and J by 3 bases, with 17 bases between the two germline ends. CDR3 coding DNA: TGCAGCGTTGTAGTGTCGGCGGGTCTGACAGATACGCAGTATTTT. As protein: CSVVVSAGLTDTQYF.

The gene calls are TRBV27 and TRBJ1-2, with D hard to call. This CDR3 spans 14 amino acids. The ends were cut back, 5 bases at V and 3 bases at J, with 13 bases in the middle. The V gene's germline CDR1 is MNHEY and CDR2 SMNVEV (reference sequence). The CDR3 loop reads CASSQLGRYYGYTF. The CDR3 nucleotides read TGTGCCAGCAGTCAACTCGGGAGATACTATGGCTACACCTTC.

This clone showed up just a few times. The chain joins TRBV4-1 to TRBJ2-7; D unclear. The germline gives CDR1 MGHRA, CDR2 YSYEKL. The V end lost 0 bases, the J end lost 5 bases, and 8 bases lay between the germline ends. This CDR3 has 13 residues. The DNA for the CDR3 is TGCGCCAGCAGCCAAGAAAGAAGGAACGAGCAGTACTTC. As protein: CASSQERRNEQYF.

The rearrangement uses TRBV28 and TRBJ2-1; 8 nucleotides line up with TRBD2. CDR1 is MDHEN, CDR2 SYDVKM, per germline. The length of the CDR3 is 14 residues. Unmatched junction bases numbered 5, after V lost 8 bases and J lost 2 bases. CDR3 bases: TGTGCCAGCCTTACTAGCGGTCCCTACAATGAGCAGTTCTTC. This gives the protein CASLTSGPYNEQFF.

The chain links TRBV27 to TRBJ2-1, with 10 bases identical to TRBD2. CDR1 and CDR2 from the germline V gene are MNHEY and SMNVEV (reference sequence). The CDR3 sequence is 15 residues long. The J segment lost 2 bases and the V segment lost 7 bases, leaving 5 bases of the junction unmatched. Written as DNA, the CDR3 is TGTGCCAGCACTAAAAGCGGGAGGGCCTACAATGAGCAGTTCTTC. Protein sequence: CASTKSGRAYNEQFF.

The V gene is TRBV5-4, the J gene TRBJ1-3; TRBD1 is a possible D gene (6 bases). Per germline, CDR1 SGHNT and CDR2 YYREEE (reference sequence). The CDR3 extends over 13 amino acids. V was cut by 3 bases and J by 4 bases, with 8 bases left in between. CDR3: CASSSDRGNTIYF. CDR3 in DNA: TGTGCCAGCAGCTCAGACAGGGGAAACACCATATATTTT.

The sample holds one count of this clone. The chain recombines TRBV30 with TRBJ1-2; TRBD1 might be the D (6 bases). The CDR3 loop spans 14 amino acids. Germline V gene sequence: CDR1 GTSNPN, CDR2 SVGIG (reference sequence). Trimming took 3 bases from V and 8 from J, leaving 19 bases between them. This chain's CDR3 is CAWRAGQNLRGYTF. The CDR3 DNA follows: TGTGCCTGGAGGGCGGGACAAAATCTCCGAGGCTACACCTTC.

In its sample, this clone was seen once. The chain combines TRBV6-1 with TRBJ2-7; 9 nucleotides align to TRBD1. V gave up 7 bases and J gave up 0 bases; unmatched junction bases: 7. The germline V gene has CDR1 MNHNS and CDR2 SASEGT. The CDR3 totals 15 residues. This CDR3 is CASNSGTGSSYEQYF. The DNA of the CDR3 is TGTGCCAGCAACTCCGGGACAGGGAGCTCCTACGAGCAGTACTTC.

The chain employs TRBV5-1 and TRBJ2-5; D is unclear. From germline, CDR1 is SGHRS and CDR2 YFSETQ. There are 14 residues in the CDR3. V lost 2 bases to trimming and J lost 3 bases, with 11 bases between them. The DNA for the CDR3 is TGCGCCAGCAGCTTCGACTCGACCAAAGAGACCCAGTACTTC. Its protein is CASSFDSTKETQYF.

V gene TRBV27 combines with J gene TRBJ2-3; 9 nucleotides agree with TRBD2. V was pared by 4 bases and J by 0 bases, with 8 bases of the junction left unmatched. Germline loops: CDR1 MNHEY, CDR2 SMNVEV (reference sequence). CDR3 size: 17 residues. As DNA, the CDR3 is TGTGCCAGCAGTTCGCGGGGGGGATTCGATAGCACAGATACGCAGTATTTT. Protein product: CASSSRGGFDSTDTQYF.

The chain employs TRBV28 and TRBJ1-2; D remains unclear. There are 12 residues in the CDR3. Germline lookup yields CDR1 MDHEN and CDR2 SYDVKM. Trimming removed 5 bases at V and 8 bases at J, with 12 bases between. The CDR3 bases are TGTGCCAGCAGTGTACTCCCGGCCGGCTACACCTTC. Translated: CASSVLPAGYTF.

V is TRBV9 and J is TRBJ1-3; no reliable D call. Per germline, CDR1 SGDLS and CDR2 YYNGEE. Trimming stripped 6 bases from V and 1 base from J, with 5 bases between. CDR3 length equals 12 residues. CDR3: CASTISGNTIYF. As DNA, the CDR3 is TGTGCCAGCACCATATCTGGAAACACCATATATTTT. Together with reference TRBV9 and TRBJ1-3, the CDR3 gives the full variable domain: DSGVTQTPKHLITATGQRVTLRCSPRSGDLSVYWYQQSLDQGLQFLIQYYNGEERAKGNILERFSAQQFPDLHSELNLSSLELGDSALYFCASTISGNTIYFGEGSWLTVV.

The V and J genes are TRBV5-4 and TRBJ2-3; 7 positions match TRBD2. V lost 1 base to trimming and J lost 1 base; unmatched junction nucleotides: 6. Germline-derived CDR1 and CDR2 are SGHNT and YYREEE (reference sequence). This CDR3 has 16 amino acids. The CDR3 reads CASSLWGRGGTDTQYF. The CDR3 DNA is TGTGCCAGCAGCTTGTGGGGTCGGGGGGGCACAGATACGCAGTATTTT.

This rearrangement joins TRBV4-1 to TRBJ2-2; 9 bases are a match to TRBD2. CDR3 length equals 17 residues. The V segment lost 1 base and the J segment 3 bases; nucleotides outside the gene matches: 6. Looked up from germline, CDR1 is MGHRA and CDR2 is YSYEKL. The CDR3 nucleotides are TGCGCCAGCAGCCAAGTGGGAGCGGGAGGCCACACCGGGGAGCTGTTTTTT. This sequence encodes CASSQVGAGGHTGELFF.

V is TRBV5-6 and J is TRBJ2-7; 10 nucleotides align to TRBD2. There are 17 residues in the CDR3. J lost 2 bases, V lost 4 bases, and 12 bases had no gene match. The germline V gene has CDR1 SGHDT and CDR2 YYEEEE. The CDR3 protein is CASSPSGGALPAYEQYF. The CDR3 nucleotides read TGTGCCAGCAGCCCAAGCGGGGGGGCCCTCCCGGCCTACGAGCAGTACTTC.